A selection of T cell receptor beta chains follows, all from one sample in a study of shared clonotypes between healthy human individuals. Sequenced by immunoSEQ multiplex PCR; TCRdb stores in-frame clones only, minus some. The sample yields some 1,400,000 clones, roughly 96% seen once. Specimen: naive CD4+ T cells sorted from blood. The receptors stem from a man younger than 45 in good health. CDR3s include the opening cysteine and the closing phenylalanine or tryptophan.

V	J	CDR3
TRBV15	TRBJ2-1	CATSTYSGNEQFF
TRBV21-1	TRBJ2-5	CASSKGGRGRTPKETQYF
TRBV30	TRBJ1-1	CAWSVRGVRAFF
TRBV28	TRBJ2-5	CASSSAGTAQETQYF
TRBV5-1	TRBJ2-5	CASSSPYQETQYF
TRBV19	TRBJ2-7	CASSSRPGVEQYF
TRBV5-5	TRBJ2-5	CASSLLGTTGQETQYF
TRBV11-2	TRBJ1-5	CASSLDGGFGQPQHF
TRBV4-3	TRBJ1-5	CASSQGIYQPQHF
TRBV28	TRBJ2-1	CASSSQIRDEQFF
TRBV28	TRBJ2-7	CASSLWSLSGIEQYF
TRBV5-1	TRBJ2-1	CVPSGNSYNEQFF